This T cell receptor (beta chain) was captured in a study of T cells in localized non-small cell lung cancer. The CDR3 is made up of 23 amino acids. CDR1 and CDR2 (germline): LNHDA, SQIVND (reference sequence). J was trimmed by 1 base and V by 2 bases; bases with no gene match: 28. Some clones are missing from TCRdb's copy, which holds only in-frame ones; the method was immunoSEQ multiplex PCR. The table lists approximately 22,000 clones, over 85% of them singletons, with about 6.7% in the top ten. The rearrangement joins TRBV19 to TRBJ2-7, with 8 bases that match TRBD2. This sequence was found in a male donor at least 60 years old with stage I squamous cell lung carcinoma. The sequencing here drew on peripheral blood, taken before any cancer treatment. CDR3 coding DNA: TGTGCCAGTAGTATAATCTTTTCCCAAGCTGGAGAAGCCGGGACTAGAATTTCCTACGAGCAGTACTTC. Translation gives CASSIIFSQAGEAGTRISYEQYF.